This TCR beta chain was profiled in a study of T-cell reconstitution after alpha-beta-depleted transplantation in children. Study-wide findings and caveats: Hyperexpanded clones declined; after one year, newly produced T cells mostly supplied diversity. The study reportedly traced alpha-beta T cells about two months after transplant to several hundred expanded graft clones.

Preparation of the TCRbeta library involved a method that used unique molecular identifiers. A single record per CDR3 protein comes from TCRdb applying MiXCR to the PCR reads. The top ten clones hold 14% of a sample with fewer than 550,000 distinct CDR3 sequences, around 10% of them seen once. This CDR3 is built from 14 residues. Trimming shortened V by 3 bases and J by 0 bases, and 11 bases separated the two germline ends. CDR1 is SQVTM and CDR2 is ANQGSEA in the germline V gene. Ten or more counts support this clonotype. Its specificity is unknown. The material sequenced was PBMCs, mostly from graft donor cells, taken 180 days after TCRalphabeta/CD19-depleted stem cell transplant. This sequence was found in a female patient aged 2-10 years who had a stem cell transplant for aplastic anemia, so the T cells may come from the graft donor. The chain recombines TRBV29-1 with TRBJ1-2; D is unclear. The CDR3 nucleotides are TGCAGCGTTGACTTTGGGCCTGCTAACTATGGCTACACCTTC. This encodes CSVDFGPANYGYTF.